A single T cell receptor (beta chain) is shown here with its context. Its specificity is unknown. The libraries were made with immunoSEQ version 4 in survey mode. Assay used: immunoSEQ multiplex PCR; TCRdb lists only in-frame clones, some missing. There are some 37,000 clones in the sample; approximately 78% occur only once, and around 0.88% lies in the top ten. V lost 7 bases, J lost 6 bases, and 3 bases stayed unmatched. Germline V gene data show CDR1 as SQVTM and CDR2 as ANQGSEA. The CDR3 has 12 amino acids. This entry belongs to a study of persistence of HIV-infected CD4 T cells. Study as a whole: CD4+ T cells responding to CMV or HIV-1 Gag were isolated. A couple of participants gave one leukapheresis sample; others gave up to about 180 mL blood repeatedly.

The stimulus was an HIV-1 Gag 15-mer peptide pool, 1 ug/peptide/mL. Memory cells lacking CD40L and CD69 with high CD45RO were sorted. Plasma HIV-1 RNA stayed below 50 copies/mL for at least 4 years. A roughly 17-hour stimulation of CD8-depleted PBMCs used anti-CD28/CD49d costimulation, CD40-blocking antibody and enfuvirtide. The sequenced sample was cultured CD4+ T cells from PBMCs, obtained from a patient who received antiretroviral therapy. The TCR originated in an adult with HIV. The donor label of this sample is uncertain. The rearrangement uses TRBV29-1 and TRBJ2-2; TRBD1 aligns across 9 bases. In nucleotides, the CDR3 is TGCAGCGGCCGACAGGGGGCCGGGGAGCTGTTTTTT. Its protein product is CSGRQGAGELFF.